Below, 32 T cell receptor beta chains from the same sample are listed, as sequenced in a study of blood T cell repertoires in COVID-19. The assay was immunoSEQ multiplex PCR, and TCRdb's table has in-frame clones only and misses some. The data show 180,000 or so clones, around 76% seen once. What was sequenced was peripheral blood. The receptors here all came from a woman aged 45-65 years with active or convalescent COVID-19.

A remark on this clone: Other DNA sequences within the sample encode an identical CDR3. This rearrangement joins TRBV12-3 or TRBV12-4 to TRBJ1-1, with TRBD1 as a possible D gene (5 bases). The CDR3 is 13 amino acids. V was cut by 5 bases and J by 5 bases, with 12 bases left in between. Here the CDR3 DNA reads TGTGCCAGCAGTCTGTGGGGGGATACTGAAGCTTTCTTT. Translated: CASSLWGDTEAFF.

The chain combines TRBV19 with TRBJ2-1; 10 nucleotides line up with TRBD2. The CDR3 contains 15 residues. Trimming removed 4 bases from V and 5 bases from J; junction bases left unmatched: 5. CDR1 and CDR2 (germline): LNHDA, SQIVND (reference sequence). CDR3 loop: CASSTSGGTHNEQFF. DNA of the CDR3: TGTGCCAGTAGTACTAGCGGGGGTACCCACAATGAGCAGTTCTTC.

V is TRBV5-1 and J is TRBJ1-6; D remains ambiguous. The V end was cut by 6 bases, the J end by 5 bases, with 12 bases between. This CDR3 region has 14 residues. Germline CDR1 SGHRS, CDR2 YFSETQ. The CDR3 reads CASKRGEDNSPLHF. CDR3 nucleotide sequence: TGCGCCAGCAAGCGTGGGGAGGATAATTCACCCCTCCACTTT.

The V gene is TRBV28, the J gene TRBJ1-6, with unresolved D. The CDR3 is made up of 12 amino acids. Germline V gene data show CDR1 as MDHEN and CDR2 as SYDVKM. Trimming removed 3 bases from V and 7 bases from J, with 4 bases in between. The CDR3 region is CASSFLNSPLHF. Written as DNA, the CDR3 is TGTGCCAGCAGTTTCCTGAATTCACCCCTCCACTTT.

The rearrangement uses TRBV19 and TRBJ2-1; TRBD1 matches 10 bases. The germline gives CDR1 LNHDA, CDR2 SQIVND (reference sequence). J gave up 7 bases and V 5 bases, and 5 bases lay outside the gene matches. This CDR3 contains 14 residues. CDR3 protein: CASSPRDRGNEQFF. The DNA for the CDR3 is TGTGCCAGTAGTCCGCGGGACAGGGGTAATGAGCAGTTCTTC.

The chain recombines TRBV12-3 or TRBV12-4 with TRBJ1-1; 7 bases fit TRBD1. V shed 6 bases, J shed 7 bases, and the junction held 5 bases outside the gene matches. The CDR3 runs 12 residues. The chain's CDR3 is CASRPGTVEAFF. The CDR3 bases are TGTGCCAGCAGACCCGGGACAGTTGAAGCTTTCTTT.

The rearrangement joins TRBV7-8 to TRBJ1-1, with TRBD1 matching 10 bases. V lost 4 bases to trimming and J lost 11 bases; unmatched junction nucleotides: 7. CDR1 is SGHVS and CDR2 is FQNEAQ in the germline V gene. The CDR3 extends over 13 amino acids. The CDR3 protein is CASSSDRGSGAFF. DNA for the CDR3: TGTGCCAGCAGCTCGGACAGGGGGAGTGGGGCTTTCTTT.

The genes are TRBV15 and TRBJ2-1, with 8 bases matching TRBD2. Germline CDR1 is LNHNV and CDR2 is YYDKDF (reference sequence). With 0 bases clipped from V and 6 bases from J, the junction kept 13 bases outside the gene matches. The length of the CDR3 is 18 residues. The CDR3: CATSRDLTGGPGSNEQFF. The CDR3 DNA reads TGTGCCACCAGCAGAGATCTAACGGGAGGGCCGGGAAGCAATGAGCAGTTCTTC.

The chain recombines TRBV20-1 with TRBJ2-3; no clear D gene. CDR3 size: 11 residues. Trimming took off 0 bases at V and 6 bases at J, with 4 bases between the two ends. Germline V gene data show CDR1 as DFQATT and CDR2 as SNEGSKA (reference sequence). The chain's CDR3 is CSARDMDTQYF. The CDR3 DNA follows: TGCAGTGCTAGAGATATGGATACGCAGTATTTT.

V gene TRBV5-3 combines with J gene TRBJ1-1; 8 bases are shared with TRBD1. TRBV5-3 is known as an ORF, though its function is uncertain. This CDR3 has 19 amino acids. Unmatched junction bases numbered 21, after V lost 3 bases and J lost 5 bases. The CDR3 DNA follows: TGTGCCAGAAGCTCTAAAACTGGTGCAGGGGGCGAAGAAAGAACTGAAGCTTTCTTT. Translated, it gives CARSSKTGAGGEERTEAFF.

For this clone: Other DNA sequences of this sample code for an identical CDR3. This sequence joins TRBV9 and TRBJ2-7; TRBD1 matches 8 bases. V shed 4 bases, J shed 2 bases, and the junction held 5 bases outside the gene matches. In germline, CDR1 is SGDLS, CDR2 YYNGEE. The CDR3 is 14 amino acids. CDR3 sequence reads: CASSPGQGPYEQYF. The CDR3 DNA sequence: TGTGCCAGCAGCCCCGGACAGGGACCCTACGAGCAGTACTTC.

In its sample, this clone was seen a few times. The chain uses TRBV11-1 and TRBJ2-3; D is undetermined. The V and J ends lost 5 bases and 3 bases respectively, with 15 bases between them. The CDR3 has 15 amino acids. Germline CDR1 is SGHAT and CDR2 is FQDESV (reference sequence). The CDR3: CASSPQTTGTDTQYF. In DNA, the CDR3 is TGTGCCAGCAGCCCCCAAACAACGGGTACAGATACGCAGTATTTT. The whole variable domain, filled in from reference TRBV11-1 and TRBJ2-3, reads EAEVAQSPRYKITEKSQAVAFWCDPISGHATLYWYRQILGQGPELLVQFQDESVVDDSQLPKDRFSAERLKGVDSTLKIQPAELGDSAMYLCASSPQTTGTDTQYFGPGTRLTVL.

V gene TRBV19 combines with J gene TRBJ1-1; perhaps TRBD1 as D (5 bases). The CDR3 loop spans 13 amino acids. Germline CDR1 LNHDA, CDR2 SQIVND (reference sequence). The V end was cut by 7 bases, the J end by 1 base, with 10 bases between. The CDR3 reads CASNSGGNTEAFF. The CDR3 bases are TGTGCCAGTAATTCGGGGGGGAACACTGAAGCTTTCTTT.

CDR3 coding DNA: TGTGCCAGCAGCTCCCCGGGGACTAGCGTCTCCTACAATGAGCAGTTCTTC. It codes for CASSSPGTSVSYNEQFF. J is TRBJ2-1 and V is TRBV7-2, with 10 bases identical to TRBD2. Germline V gives CDR1 SGHTA, CDR2 FQGNSA. The ends lost 4 bases at V and 0 bases at J; junction bases unmatched: 6. This CDR3 region has 17 residues. The variable domain in full, with the rest retrieved from reference TRBV7-2 and TRBJ2-1, is GAGVSQSPSNKVTEKGKDVELRCDPISGHTALYWYRQSLGQGLEFLIYFQGNSAPDKSGLPSDRFSAERTGGSVSTLTIQRTQQEDSAVYLCASSSPGTSVSYNEQFFGPGTRLTVL.

The V and J genes are TRBV30 and TRBJ2-3; TRBD2 matches 7 bases. V gave up 3 bases and J gave up 6 bases; unmatched junction bases: 15. The CDR3 is 16 amino acids. The germline V gene has CDR1 GTSNPN and CDR2 SVGIG (reference sequence). CDR3 sequence reads: CAWSLTGTTTMDTQYF. The CDR3 DNA reads as TGTGCCTGGAGCCTAACCGGGACTACCACAATGGATACGCAGTATTTT.

The gene calls are TRBV5-1 and TRBJ1-1, with unresolved D. The CDR3 totals 13 residues. Germline lookup yields CDR1 SGHRS and CDR2 YFSETQ. Trimming cost V 4 bases and J 1 base, with 8 bases left between them. This chain's CDR3 is CASSQDWNTEAFF. The CDR3 DNA is TGCGCCAGCAGCCAGGACTGGAACACTGAAGCTTTCTTT.

The V gene is TRBV4-1, the J gene TRBJ2-7, with TRBD1 identical over 8 bases. The CDR3 consists of 18 residues. The J segment lost 0 bases and the V segment lost 2 bases, leaving 12 bases of the junction unmatched. The germline gives CDR1 MGHRA, CDR2 YSYEKL. This CDR3 reads CASSQNSPKGTGSYEQYF. Here the CDR3 DNA reads TGCGCCAGCAGCCAAAATTCCCCAAAAGGGACAGGCTCCTACGAGCAGTACTTC.

This chain uses TRBV3-1 (or the pseudogene TRBV3-2) with TRBJ2-5, with 12 bases aligning to TRBD2. Germline V gives CDR1 LGHDT, CDR2 YNNKEL (reference sequence). The CDR3 runs to 17 residues. J gave up 2 bases and V 1 base, and 5 bases lay outside the gene matches. This CDR3 is CASSQAPSGGVQETQYF. CDR3 coding DNA: TGTGCCAGCAGCCAAGCCCCTAGCGGGGGGGTTCAAGAGACCCAGTACTTC.

The chain links TRBV19 to TRBJ2-5, with 8 bases aligning to TRBD1. The V gene's germline CDR1 is LNHDA and CDR2 SQIVND (reference sequence). Trimming took 6 bases from V and 5 from J; bases not matched to a gene: 11. The CDR3 runs 15 residues. CDR3 residues: CASRPTGVSMETQYF. The CDR3, as DNA: TGTGCCAGTAGACCGACAGGGGTGTCCATGGAGACCCAGTACTTC. Based on the CDR3 plus reference TRBV19 and TRBJ2-5, the full variable domain is DGGITQSPKYLFRKEGQNVTLSCEQNLNHDAMYWYRQDPGQGLRLIYYSQIVNDFQKGDIAEGYSVSREKKESFPLTVTSAQKNPTAFYLCASRPTGVSMETQYFGPGTRLLVL.

In its sample, this clone was seen a few times. This chain connects TRBV11-2 to TRBJ2-3; D perhaps matches TRBD1 (5 bases). The CDR3 spans 15 residues. Trimming removed 6 bases at V and 7 bases at J, with 20 bases between. CDR1 is SGHAT and CDR2 is FQNNGV in the germline V gene. CDR3 DNA sequence: TGTGCCAGCAGTCAGTCGTCCAGGGAAGGATATACGCAGTATTTT. Translated, it gives CASSQSSREGYTQYF.

The chain couples TRBV6-5 to TRBJ1-6, with D perhaps matching TRBD1 (6 bases). Trimming removed 5 bases from V and 6 bases from J, with 11 bases in between. Germline values: CDR1 MNHEY, CDR2 SVGAGI. The CDR3 runs 14 residues. CDR3 sequence: CASSRGAANSPLHF. DNA of the CDR3: TGTGCCAGCAGTCGGGGGGCAGCTAATTCACCCCTCCACTTT.

The chain employs TRBV14 and TRBJ1-1; 7 nucleotides agree with TRBD1. The CDR3 spans 12 residues. The germline gives CDR1 SGHDN, CDR2 FVKESK. Trimming removed 3 bases from V and 10 bases from J; junction bases left unmatched: 5. The CDR3 sequence: CASSQTGLGAFF. Here the CDR3 DNA reads TGTGCCAGCAGCCAGACAGGGTTGGGAGCTTTCTTT.

The chain combines TRBV5-1 with TRBJ1-2; TRBD1 matches 11 bases. With 5 bases clipped from V and 7 bases from J, the junction kept 7 bases outside the gene matches. CDR3 length: 14 amino acids. Germline values: CDR1 SGHRS, CDR2 YFSETQ. Written as DNA, the CDR3 is TGCGCCAGCAGACCCGGACAGGGGGCGTCTGGCTACACCTTC. This sequence encodes CASRPGQGASGYTF.

J is TRBJ2-2 and V is TRBV5-1, with 11 positions matching TRBD1. The germline CDR1 and CDR2 sequences are SGHRS and YFSETQ. The CDR3 is 17 amino acids. V gave up 1 base and J gave up 5 bases; unmatched junction bases: 7. CDR3 nucleotide sequence: TGCGCCAGCAGCTTGTGGGCCGGGACAGGGGGGACCGGGGAGCTGTTTTTT. Protein product: CASSLWAGTGGTGELFF. Looking up the rest from reference TRBV5-1 and TRBJ2-2 gives the full variable domain: KAGVTQTPRYLIKTRGQQVTLSCSPISGHRSVSWYQQTPGQGLQFLFEYFSETQRNKGNFPGRFSGRQFSNSRSEMNVSTLELGDSALYLCASSLWAGTGGTGELFFGEGSRLTVL.

This clone was seen more than once but under ten times. The V and J genes are TRBV30 and TRBJ1-4, with 7 positions matching TRBD1. From germline, CDR1 is GTSNPN and CDR2 SVGIG (reference sequence). Trimming cost V 0 bases and J 5 bases; bases outside gene matches: 3. This CDR3 has 14 residues. The DNA of the CDR3 is TGTGCCTGGAGTGTGGGACAGTTAAATGAAAAACTGTTTTTT. It encodes CAWSVGQLNEKLFF.

This chain connects TRBV19 to TRBJ1-1; D is ambiguous. CDR1 is LNHDA and CDR2 is SQIVND in the germline V gene (reference sequence). The CDR3 has 16 residues. V lost 1 base and J lost 0, with 12 bases in between. CDR3 sequence reads: CASSIGARVMNTEAFF. CDR3 DNA sequence: TGTGCCAGTAGTATAGGAGCTCGAGTCATGAACACTGAAGCTTTCTTT.

This clone was found once. This rearrangement joins TRBV6-6 to TRBJ1-5; weak D call: TRBD1 (6 bases). Germline CDR1 MNHNY, CDR2 SVGAGI (reference sequence). V shed 6 bases and J shed 0 bases, with 12 bases lying between them. The CDR3 has 15 amino acids. The chain's CDR3 is CASSGQSYSNQPQHF. The DNA for the CDR3 is TGTGCCAGCAGCGGACAGTCTTATAGCAATCAGCCCCAGCATTTT.

In its sample, this clone was seen a few times. The chain couples TRBV5-1 to TRBJ1-5, with 10 nucleotides matching TRBD1. The trim removed 0 bases at V and 6 bases at J, leaving 6 bases unmatched. Germline assignment: CDR1 SGHRS and CDR2 YFSETQ. CDR3 size: 16 residues. CDR3 bases: TGCGCCAGCAGCTTGGATGGGGGACAGGGGACTCAGCCCCAGCATTTT. Translated: CASSLDGGQGTQPQHF. Filled out from reference TRBV5-1 and TRBJ1-5, the complete variable domain reads KAGVTQTPRYLIKTRGQQVTLSCSPISGHRSVSWYQQTPGQGLQFLFEYFSETQRNKGNFPGRFSGRQFSNSRSEMNVSTLELGDSALYLCASSLDGGQGTQPQHFGDGTRLSIL.

The gene calls are TRBV5-1 and TRBJ1-4; D may be TRBD1 (5 bases). CDR1 and CDR2 (germline): SGHRS, YFSETQ. The CDR3 runs to 16 residues. V was cut by 0 bases and J by 4 bases, with 13 bases left in between. The CDR3 DNA follows: TGCGCCAGCAGCTTGGGGTCTTCGACAGATAATGAAAAACTGTTTTTT. This encodes CASSLGSSTDNEKLFF.

V gene TRBV6-1 combines with J gene TRBJ1-1; possibly TRBD1 for D (6 bases). CDR3 size: 15 residues. Germline V lookup: CDR1 MNHNS, CDR2 SASEGT. Trimming removed 8 bases at V and 3 bases at J, with 19 bases between. CDR3 residues: CASASAGGEYTEAFF. The CDR3, as DNA: TGTGCCAGCGCCTCTGCGGGGGGCGAGTACACTGAAGCTTTCTTT.

This clone was seen a single time. The chain recombines TRBV18 with TRBJ1-2; the match to TRBD1 covers 8 bases. After removal of 1 base from V and 3 bases from J, the junction contained 4 bases not matched to a gene. Germline lookup yields CDR1 KGHSH and CDR2 LQKENI. This CDR3 comprises 15 residues. CDR3 sequence reads: CASSPLQGADYGYTF. The CDR3 DNA is TGTGCCAGCTCACCACTGCAGGGGGCCGACTATGGCTACACCTTC.

This chain links TRBV28 with TRBJ1-5; D is unclear. Per the germline V gene, CDR1 is MDHEN and CDR2 is SYDVKM. The CDR3 is 13 residues long. The ends were cut back, 6 bases at V and 4 bases at J, with 10 bases in the middle. This CDR3 is CASRGGLNQPQHF. As DNA, the CDR3 is TGTGCCAGCAGGGGAGGCCTTAATCAGCCCCAGCATTTT.